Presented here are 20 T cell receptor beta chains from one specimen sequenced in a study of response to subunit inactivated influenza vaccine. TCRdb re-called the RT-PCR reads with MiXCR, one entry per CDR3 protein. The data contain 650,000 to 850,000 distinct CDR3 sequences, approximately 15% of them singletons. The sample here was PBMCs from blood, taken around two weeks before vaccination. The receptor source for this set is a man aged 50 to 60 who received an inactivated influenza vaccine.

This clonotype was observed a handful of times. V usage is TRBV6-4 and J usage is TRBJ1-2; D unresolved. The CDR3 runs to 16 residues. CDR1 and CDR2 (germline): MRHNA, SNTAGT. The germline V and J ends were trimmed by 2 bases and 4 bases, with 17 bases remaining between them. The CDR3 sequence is CASSDTRSLTLYGYTF. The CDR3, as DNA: TGTGCCAGCAGTGACACTAGGTCGCTCACCCTCTATGGCTACACCTTC.

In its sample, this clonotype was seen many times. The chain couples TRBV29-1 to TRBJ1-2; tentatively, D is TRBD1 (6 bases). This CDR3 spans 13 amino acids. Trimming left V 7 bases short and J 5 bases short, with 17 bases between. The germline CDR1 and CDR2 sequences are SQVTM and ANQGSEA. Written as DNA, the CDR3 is TGCAGCGGAGGGGGGAGAGGAACGTATGGCTACACCTTC. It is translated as CSGGGRGTYGYTF.

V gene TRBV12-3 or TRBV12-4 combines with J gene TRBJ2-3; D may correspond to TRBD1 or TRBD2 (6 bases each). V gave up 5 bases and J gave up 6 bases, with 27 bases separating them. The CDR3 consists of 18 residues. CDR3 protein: CASSPPPARGGPADTQYF. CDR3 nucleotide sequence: TGTGCCAGCAGTCCCCCCCCGGCCAGGGGAGGACCGGCGGATACGCAGTATTTT.

CDR3 region: CSVPTSGGPYNEQFF. DNA for the CDR3: TGCAGCGTTCCTACGAGCGGGGGCCCCTACAATGAGCAGTTCTTC. This sequence joins TRBV29-1 and TRBJ2-1; 8 bases line up with TRBD2. This CDR3 is built from 15 residues. CDR1 SQVTM and CDR2 ANQGSEA come from the germline V gene. V gave up 5 bases and J gave up 2 bases; unmatched junction bases: 8.

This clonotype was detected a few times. Here the CDR3 DNA reads TGTGCCACCAGCAGAGATAGGGGAAGCGCTCAGCCCCAGCATTTT. Encoded protein: CATSRDRGSAQPQHF. This rearrangement joins TRBV15 to TRBJ1-5; D is perhaps TRBD1 (5 bases). The germline CDR1 and CDR2 sequences are LNHNV and YYDKDF (reference sequence). The CDR3 spans 15 residues. V lost 0 bases, J lost 6 bases, and 12 bases lay in between.

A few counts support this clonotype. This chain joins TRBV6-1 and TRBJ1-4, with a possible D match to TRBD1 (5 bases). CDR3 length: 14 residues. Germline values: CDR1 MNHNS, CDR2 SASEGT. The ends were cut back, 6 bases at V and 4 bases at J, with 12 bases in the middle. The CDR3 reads CASSPPGVNEKLFF. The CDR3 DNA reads TGTGCCAGCAGCCCCCCGGGGGTTAATGAAAAACTGTTTTTT.

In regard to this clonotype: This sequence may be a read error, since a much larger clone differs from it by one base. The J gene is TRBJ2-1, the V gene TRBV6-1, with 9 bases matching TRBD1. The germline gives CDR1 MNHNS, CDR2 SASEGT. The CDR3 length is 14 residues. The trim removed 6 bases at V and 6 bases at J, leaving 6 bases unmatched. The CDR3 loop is CASSPGTGLNEQFF. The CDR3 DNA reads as TGTGCCAGCAGCCCCGGGACAGGGCTCAATGAGCAGTTCTTC.

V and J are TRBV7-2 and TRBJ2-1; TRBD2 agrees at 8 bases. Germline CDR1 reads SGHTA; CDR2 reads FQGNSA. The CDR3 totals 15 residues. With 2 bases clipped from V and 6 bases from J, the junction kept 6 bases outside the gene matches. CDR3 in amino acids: CASSLPTSARNEQFF. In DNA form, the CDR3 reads TGTGCCAGCAGCTTACCGACTAGCGCTCGCAATGAGCAGTTCTTC.

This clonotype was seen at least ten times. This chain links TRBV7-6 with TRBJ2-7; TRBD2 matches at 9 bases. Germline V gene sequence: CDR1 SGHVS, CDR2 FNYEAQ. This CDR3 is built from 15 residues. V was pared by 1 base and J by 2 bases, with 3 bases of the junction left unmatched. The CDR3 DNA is TGTGCCAGCAGCTTAGATCTAGCGGGGACCTACGAGCAGTACTTC. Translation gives CASSLDLAGTYEQYF.

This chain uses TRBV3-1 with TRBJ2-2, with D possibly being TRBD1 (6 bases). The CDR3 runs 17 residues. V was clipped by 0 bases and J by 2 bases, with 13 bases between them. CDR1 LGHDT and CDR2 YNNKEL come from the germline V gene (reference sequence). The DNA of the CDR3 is TGTGCCAGCAGCCAAGACCCTGGGGGCATAAACACCGGGGAGCTGTTTTTT. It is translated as CASSQDPGGINTGELFF. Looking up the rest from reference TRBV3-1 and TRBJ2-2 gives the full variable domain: DTAVSQTPKYLVTQMGNDKSIKCEQNLGHDTMYWYKQDSKKFLKIMFSYNNKELIINETVPNRFSPKSPDKAHLNLHINSLELGDSAVYFCASSQDPGGINTGELFFGEGSRLTVL.

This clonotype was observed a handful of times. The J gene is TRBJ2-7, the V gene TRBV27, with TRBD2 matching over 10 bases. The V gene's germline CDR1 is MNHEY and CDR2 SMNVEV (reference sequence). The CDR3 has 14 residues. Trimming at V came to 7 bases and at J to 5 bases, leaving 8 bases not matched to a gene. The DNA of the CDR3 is TGTGCCAGCACCACTGTAGGGACTAGCGACGAGCAGTACTTC. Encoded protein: CASTTVGTSDEQYF.

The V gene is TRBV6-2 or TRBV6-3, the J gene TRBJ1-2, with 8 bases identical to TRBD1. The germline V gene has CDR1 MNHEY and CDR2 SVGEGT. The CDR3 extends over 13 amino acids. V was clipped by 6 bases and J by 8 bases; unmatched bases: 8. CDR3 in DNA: TGTGCCAGCAGCCTCTCCCGGGACAGGGGCTACACCTTC. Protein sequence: CASSLSRDRGYTF.

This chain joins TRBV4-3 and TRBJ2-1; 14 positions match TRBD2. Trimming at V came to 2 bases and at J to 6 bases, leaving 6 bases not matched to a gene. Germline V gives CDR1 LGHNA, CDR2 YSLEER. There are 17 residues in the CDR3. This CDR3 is CASSQSRTSGRINEQFF. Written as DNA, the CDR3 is TGCGCCAGCAGCCAATCAAGGACTAGCGGGAGGATCAATGAGCAGTTCTTC.

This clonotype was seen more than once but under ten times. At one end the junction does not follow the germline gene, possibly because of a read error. The chain's CDR3 is CARSQGVLAGGFMYEQYF. The CDR3 region has the DNA TGCGCCAGAAGCCAAGGAGTTTTAGCGGGAGGTTTTATGTACGAGCAGTACTTC. The chain is built from TRBV4-3 and TRBJ2-7; 10 nucleotides line up with TRBD2. The CDR3 loop spans 18 amino acids. From germline, CDR1 is LGHNA and CDR2 YSLEER.

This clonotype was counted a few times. CDR3 bases: TGTGCCAGCAAAGAGCGGGAGGGCCCGTACGAGCAGTACTTC. Its translation is CASKEREGPYEQYF. The J gene is TRBJ2-7, the V gene TRBV27, with 10 bases fitting TRBD2. V lost 7 bases and J lost 4; bases outside the gene matches: 7. Germline V gene lookup returns CDR1 MNHEY and CDR2 SMNVEV (reference sequence). This CDR3 has 14 amino acids.

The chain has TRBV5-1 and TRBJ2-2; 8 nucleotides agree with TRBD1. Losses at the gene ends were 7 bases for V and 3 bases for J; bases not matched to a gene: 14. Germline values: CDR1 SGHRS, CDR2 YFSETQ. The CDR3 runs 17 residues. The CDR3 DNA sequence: TGCGCCAGCGGCCTCCTTCCGGGACAGGAGGACACCGGGGAGCTGTTTTTT. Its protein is CASGLLPGQEDTGELFF.

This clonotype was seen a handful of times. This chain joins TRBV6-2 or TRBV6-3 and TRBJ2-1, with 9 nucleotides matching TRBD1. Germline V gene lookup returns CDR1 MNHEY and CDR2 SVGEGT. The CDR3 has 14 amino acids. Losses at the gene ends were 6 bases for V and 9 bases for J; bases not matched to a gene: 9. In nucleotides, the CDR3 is TGTGCCAGCAGCTTTGGGGGACAGGGTACTGAGCAGTTCTTC. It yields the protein CASSFGGQGTEQFF.

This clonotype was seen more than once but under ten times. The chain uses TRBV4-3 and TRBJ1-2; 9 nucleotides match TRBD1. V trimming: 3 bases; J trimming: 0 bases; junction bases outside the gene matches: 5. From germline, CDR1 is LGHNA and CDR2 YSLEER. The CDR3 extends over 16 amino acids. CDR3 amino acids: CASSQGQGRSNYGYTF. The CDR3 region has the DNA TGCGCCAGCAGCCAGGGACAGGGAAGGTCTAACTATGGCTACACCTTC.

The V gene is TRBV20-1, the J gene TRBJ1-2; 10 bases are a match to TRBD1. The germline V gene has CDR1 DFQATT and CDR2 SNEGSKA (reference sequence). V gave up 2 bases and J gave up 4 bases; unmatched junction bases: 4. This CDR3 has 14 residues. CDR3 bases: TGCAGTGCTAGATCCGGGACAGGGGCCTATGGCTACACCTTC. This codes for CSARSGTGAYGYTF.

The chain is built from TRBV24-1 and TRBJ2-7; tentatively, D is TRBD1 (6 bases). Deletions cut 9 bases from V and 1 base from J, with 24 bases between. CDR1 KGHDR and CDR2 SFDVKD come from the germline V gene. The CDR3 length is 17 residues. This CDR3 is CATHRASECKGSYEQYF. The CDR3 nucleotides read TGTGCCACCCACAGGGCCTCTGAGTGCAAAGGTTCCTACGAGCAGTACTTC.